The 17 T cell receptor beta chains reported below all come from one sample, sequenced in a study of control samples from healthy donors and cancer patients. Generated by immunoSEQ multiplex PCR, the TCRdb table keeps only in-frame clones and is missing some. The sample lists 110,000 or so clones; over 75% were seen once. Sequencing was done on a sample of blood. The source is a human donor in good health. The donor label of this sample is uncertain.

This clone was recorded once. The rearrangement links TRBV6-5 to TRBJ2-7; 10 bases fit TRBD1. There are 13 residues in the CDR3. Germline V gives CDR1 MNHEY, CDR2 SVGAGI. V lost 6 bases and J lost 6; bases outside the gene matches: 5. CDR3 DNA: TGTGCCAGCAGAGCGACAGGGGGCAGCGAGCAGTACTTC. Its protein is CASRATGGSEQYF.

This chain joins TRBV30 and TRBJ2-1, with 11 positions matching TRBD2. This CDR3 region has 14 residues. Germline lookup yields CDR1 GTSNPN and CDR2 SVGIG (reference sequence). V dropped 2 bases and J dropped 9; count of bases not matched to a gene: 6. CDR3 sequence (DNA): TGTGCCTGGAGTTCCCTAGCGGGGGGTGGTGAGCAGTTCTTC. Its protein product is CAWSSLAGGGEQFF.

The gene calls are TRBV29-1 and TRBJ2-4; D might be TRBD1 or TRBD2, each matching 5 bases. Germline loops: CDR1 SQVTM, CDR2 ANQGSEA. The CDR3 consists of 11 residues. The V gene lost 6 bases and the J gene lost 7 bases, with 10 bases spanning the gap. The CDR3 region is CSVLEGNIQYF. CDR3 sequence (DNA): TGCAGCGTGCTAGAGGGGAACATTCAGTACTTC. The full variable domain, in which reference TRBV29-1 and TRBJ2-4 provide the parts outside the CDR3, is SAVISQKPSRDICQRGTSLTIQCQVDSQVTMMFWYRQQPGQSLTLIATANQGSEATYESGFVIDKFPISRPNLTFSTLTVSNMSPEDSSIYLCSVLEGNIQYFGAGTRLSVL.

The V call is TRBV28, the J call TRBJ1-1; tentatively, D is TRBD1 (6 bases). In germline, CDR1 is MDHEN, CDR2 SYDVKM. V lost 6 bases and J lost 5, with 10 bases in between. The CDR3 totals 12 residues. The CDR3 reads CASRGGRTEAFF. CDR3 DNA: TGTGCCAGCAGAGGGGGGAGGACTGAAGCTTTCTTT.

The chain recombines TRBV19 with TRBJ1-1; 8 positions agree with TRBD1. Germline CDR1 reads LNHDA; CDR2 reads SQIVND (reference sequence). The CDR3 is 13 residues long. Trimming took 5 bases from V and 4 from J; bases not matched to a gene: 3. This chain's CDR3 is CASSLQGATEAFF. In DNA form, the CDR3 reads TGTGCCAGTAGTCTCCAGGGGGCCACTGAAGCTTTCTTT.

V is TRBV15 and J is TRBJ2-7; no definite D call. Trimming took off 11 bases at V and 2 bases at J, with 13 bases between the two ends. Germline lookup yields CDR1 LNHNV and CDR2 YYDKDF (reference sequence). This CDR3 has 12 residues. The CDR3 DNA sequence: TGTGCCGTCGGACGTCCCCCCTACGAGCAGTACTTC. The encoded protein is CAVGRPPYEQYF.

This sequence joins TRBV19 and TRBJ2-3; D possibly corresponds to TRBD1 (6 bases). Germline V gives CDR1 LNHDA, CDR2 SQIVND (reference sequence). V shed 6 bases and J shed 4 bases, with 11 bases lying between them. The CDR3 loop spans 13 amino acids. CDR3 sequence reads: CASSTGLADTQYF. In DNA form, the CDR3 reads TGTGCCAGTAGCACAGGGTTGGCAGATACGCAGTATTTT.

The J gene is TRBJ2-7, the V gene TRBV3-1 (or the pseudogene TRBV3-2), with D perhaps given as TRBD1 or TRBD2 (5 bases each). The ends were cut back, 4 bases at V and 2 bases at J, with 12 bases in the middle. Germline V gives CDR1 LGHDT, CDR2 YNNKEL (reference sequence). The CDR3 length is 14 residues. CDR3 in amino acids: CASSLPGPPYEQYF. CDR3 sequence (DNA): TGTGCCAGCAGCCTTCCGGGACCACCCTACGAGCAGTACTTC.

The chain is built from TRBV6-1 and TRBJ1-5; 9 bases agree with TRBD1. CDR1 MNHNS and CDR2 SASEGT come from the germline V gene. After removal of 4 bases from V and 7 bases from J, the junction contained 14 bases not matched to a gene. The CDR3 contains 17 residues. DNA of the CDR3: TGTGCCAGCAGTGGAGACAGGGGGGGCCTCCCTAACCAGCCCCAGCATTTT. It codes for CASSGDRGGLPNQPQHF.

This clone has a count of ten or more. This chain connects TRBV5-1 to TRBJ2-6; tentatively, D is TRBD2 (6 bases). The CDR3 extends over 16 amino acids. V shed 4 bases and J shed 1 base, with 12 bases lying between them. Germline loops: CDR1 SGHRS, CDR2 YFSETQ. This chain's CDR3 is CASSPAEGSGANVLTF. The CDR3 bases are TGCGCCAGCAGCCCGGCGGAGGGATCTGGGGCCAACGTCCTGACTTTC. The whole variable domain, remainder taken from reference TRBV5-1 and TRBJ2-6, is KAGVTQTPRYLIKTRGQQVTLSCSPISGHRSVSWYQQTPGQGLQFLFEYFSETQRNKGNFPGRFSGRQFSNSRSEMNVSTLELGDSALYLCASSPAEGSGANVLTFGAGSRLTVL.

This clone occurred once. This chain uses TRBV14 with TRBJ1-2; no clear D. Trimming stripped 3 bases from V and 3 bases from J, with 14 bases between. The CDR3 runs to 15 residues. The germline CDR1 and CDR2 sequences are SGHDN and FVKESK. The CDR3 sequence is CASSQASGIHYGYTF. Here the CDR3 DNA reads TGTGCCAGCAGCCAGGCATCGGGGATTCACTATGGCTACACCTTC.

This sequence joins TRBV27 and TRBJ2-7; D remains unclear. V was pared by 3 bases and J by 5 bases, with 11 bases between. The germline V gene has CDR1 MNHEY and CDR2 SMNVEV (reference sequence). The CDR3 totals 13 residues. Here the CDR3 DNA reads TGTGCCAGCAGTTTCTCCCCACGGCACGAGCAGTACGTC. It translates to CASSFSPRHEQYV.

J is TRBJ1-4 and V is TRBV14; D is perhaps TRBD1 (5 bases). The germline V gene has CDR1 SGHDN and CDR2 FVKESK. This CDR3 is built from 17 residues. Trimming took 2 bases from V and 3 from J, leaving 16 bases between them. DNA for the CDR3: TGTGCCAGCAGCCAAAGCCGGTGGGGCCTGTCTAATGAAAAACTGTTTTTT. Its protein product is CASSQSRWGLSNEKLFF.

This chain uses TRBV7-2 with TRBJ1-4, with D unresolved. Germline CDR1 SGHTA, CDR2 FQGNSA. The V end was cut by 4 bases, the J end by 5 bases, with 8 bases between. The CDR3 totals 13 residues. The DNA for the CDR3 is TGTGCCAGCAGCTACCGGGCCAATGAAAAACTGTTTTTT. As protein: CASSYRANEKLFF.

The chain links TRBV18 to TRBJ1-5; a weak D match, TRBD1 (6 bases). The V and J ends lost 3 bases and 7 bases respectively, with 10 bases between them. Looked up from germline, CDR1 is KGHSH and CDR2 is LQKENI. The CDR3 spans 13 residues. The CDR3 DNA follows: TGTGCCAGCTCACCGGACAGAGGGCAGCCCCAGCATTTT. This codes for CASSPDRGQPQHF.

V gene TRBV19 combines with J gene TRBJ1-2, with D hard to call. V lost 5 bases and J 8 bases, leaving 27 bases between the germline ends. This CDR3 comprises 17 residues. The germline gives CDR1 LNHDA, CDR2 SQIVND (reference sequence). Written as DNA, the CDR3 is TGTGCCAGTAGTCCCTGGGAGTCCCGCTGGGCTTCGCAGGGCTACACCTTC. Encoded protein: CASSPWESRWASQGYTF. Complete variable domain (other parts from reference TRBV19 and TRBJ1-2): DGGITQSPKYLFRKEGQNVTLSCEQNLNHDAMYWYRQDPGQGLRLIYYSQIVNDFQKGDIAEGYSVSREKKESFPLTVTSAQKNPTAFYLCASSPWESRWASQGYTFGSGTRLTVV.

The CDR3 region is CASSFRTSTRTDTQYF. DNA of the CDR3: TGTGCCAGCAGCTTCCGTACTAGCACCCGCACAGATACGCAGTATTTT. The chain links TRBV11-2 to TRBJ2-3; possibly TRBD2 for D (6 bases). This CDR3 is 16 amino acids long. The germline V gene encodes CDR1 SGHAT and CDR2 FQNNGV. The ends were cut back, 3 bases at V and 1 base at J, with 14 bases in the middle.